One and the same sample provided the 29 T cell receptor beta chains below, sequenced in a study of graft-versus-host responses after intestinal transplantation. Assay used: immunoSEQ multiplex PCR; TCRdb lists only in-frame clones, some missing. The table has over 100,000 clones, 85% to 95% seen once. Their specific antigens are unknown. The sequences come from unstimulated CD8+ T cells sorted from spleen or lymph node cells, collected before transplant. All receptors derive from a human donor who was the organ donor for an intestinal transplant.

The chain links TRBV6-5 to TRBJ2-1; D is unclear. The CDR3 consists of 14 residues. Germline values: CDR1 MNHEY, CDR2 SVGAGI. V lost 1 base, J lost 7 bases, and 11 bases lay in between. CDR3 sequence: CASSYCDCLNEQFF. The CDR3 DNA is TGTGCCAGCAGTTACTGCGACTGCCTAAATGAGCAGTTCTTC.

V and J are TRBV9 and TRBJ2-7; 8 bases are a match to TRBD2. In germline, CDR1 is SGDLS, CDR2 YYNGEE. This CDR3 is built from 14 residues. Losses at the gene ends were 0 bases for V and 5 bases for J; bases not matched to a gene: 4. The CDR3 protein is CASSVDGRVDEQYF. CDR3 sequence (DNA): TGTGCCAGCAGCGTAGACGGGAGGGTCGACGAGCAGTACTTC.

The rearrangement links TRBV4-1 to TRBJ1-2; possibly TRBD1 for D (6 bases). The germline CDR1 and CDR2 sequences are MGHRA and YSYEKL. This CDR3 spans 17 amino acids. V was pared by 0 bases and J by 2 bases, with 16 bases between. CDR3 residues: CASSQDHRSGGNYGYTF. The DNA of the CDR3 is TGCGCCAGCAGCCAAGATCACCGTTCCGGGGGCAACTATGGCTACACCTTC.

This clone was seen only once. V gene TRBV19 combines with J gene TRBJ1-5; D unresolved. The V end was cut by 5 bases, the J end by 1 base, with 12 bases between. CDR1 is LNHDA, CDR2 SQIVND, per germline (reference sequence). The CDR3 loop spans 15 amino acids. Here the CDR3 DNA reads TGTGCCAGTAGTTCGTGGATGGGAAGCAATCAGCCCCAGCATTTT. It encodes CASSSWMGSNQPQHF. The full variable domain, with the rest looked up from reference TRBV19 and TRBJ1-5, is DGGITQSPKYLFRKEGQNVTLSCEQNLNHDAMYWYRQDPGQGLRLIYYSQIVNDFQKGDIAEGYSVSREKKESFPLTVTSAQKNPTAFYLCASSSWMGSNQPQHFGDGTRLSIL.

The CDR3 reads CASSPGTGATNEKLFF. The CDR3 nucleotides read TGTGCCAGCAGCCCCGGGACAGGGGCAACTAATGAAAAACTGTTTTTT. The V gene is TRBV11-2, the J gene TRBJ1-4, with 10 bases identical to TRBD1. The V and J ends lost 5 bases and 0 bases, in that order; junction bases with no gene match: 3. Germline lookup yields CDR1 SGHAT and CDR2 FQNNGV. The CDR3 is made up of 16 amino acids.

The chain carries TRBV6-6 and TRBJ2-7; tentatively, D is TRBD1 (5 bases). This CDR3 is built from 13 residues. Germline V gene data show CDR1 as MNHNY and CDR2 as SVGAGI (reference sequence). The V end was cut by 2 bases, the J end by 1 base, with 6 bases between. The CDR3 region is CASSYRGSYEQYF. CDR3 coding DNA: TGTGCCAGCAGTTACAGGGGTTCCTACGAGCAGTACTTC.

The chain recombines TRBV4-1 with TRBJ2-7; 7 nucleotides line up with TRBD1. CDR3 length: 14 residues. Germline V gives CDR1 MGHRA, CDR2 YSYEKL. The junction had 5 bases not matched to a gene; V was cut back by 4 bases and J by 2 bases. CDR3 nucleotide sequence: TGCGCCAGCAGCCCGGGACAGCCTGCCTACGAGCAGTACTTC. This encodes CASSPGQPAYEQYF.

This chain uses TRBV6-6 with TRBJ2-7, with D uncertain. Germline values: CDR1 MNHNY, CDR2 SVGAGI (reference sequence). Trimming took 8 bases from V and 2 from J, leaving 16 bases between them. This CDR3 is 14 amino acids long. The CDR3 DNA sequence: TGTGCCAGCCAAACGGGTCAGAGAACCTACGAGCAGTACTTC. It codes for CASQTGQRTYEQYF.

V is TRBV6-6 and J is TRBJ1-2; D possibly corresponds to TRBD1 (6 bases). CDR1 and CDR2 from the germline V gene are MNHNY and SVGAGI (reference sequence). This CDR3 spans 16 amino acids. V gave up 3 bases and J gave up 2 bases, with 16 bases separating them. The CDR3 DNA follows: TGTGCCAGCAGTTATAAGGGGACACGAACGAACTATGGCTACACCTTC. Residues: CASSYKGTRTNYGYTF.

A single count supports this clone. The chain carries TRBV19 and TRBJ1-4; D call uncertain. The V and J ends lost 5 bases and 0 bases respectively, with 7 bases between them. Germline-derived CDR1 and CDR2 are LNHDA and SQIVND (reference sequence). This CDR3 is 14 amino acids long. CDR3 sequence reads: CASSRPATNEKLFF. In DNA, the CDR3 is TGTGCCAGTAGTCGCCCGGCAACTAATGAAAAACTGTTTTTT.

The chain uses TRBV27 and TRBJ2-1; 7 bases align to TRBD2. Germline V gene lookup returns CDR1 MNHEY and CDR2 SMNVEV (reference sequence). Losses at the gene ends were 5 bases for V and 6 bases for J; bases not matched to a gene: 7. CDR3 length: 14 amino acids. CDR3 sequence reads: CASSRTGLLNEQFF. Here the CDR3 DNA reads TGTGCCAGCAGTCGGACGGGACTACTCAATGAGCAGTTCTTC.

The chain employs TRBV28 and TRBJ2-7; D is perhaps TRBD1 (5 bases). In germline, CDR1 is MDHEN, CDR2 SYDVKM. V was pared by 4 bases and J by 7 bases, with 17 bases between. The CDR3 sequence is 14 residues long. DNA of the CDR3: TGTGCCAGCAGTTCCCCGCAGGGATGGGAAGAGCAGTACTTC. Its translation: CASSSPQGWEEQYF. The full variable domain, in which reference TRBV28 and TRBJ2-7 provide the parts outside the CDR3, is DVKVTQSSRYLVKRTGEKVFLECVQDMDHENMFWYRQDPGLGLRLIYFSYDVKMKEKGDIPEGYSVSREKKERFSLILESASTNQTSMYLCASSSPQGWEEQYFGPGTRLTVT.

The chain combines TRBV29-1 with TRBJ2-5; 11 bases map to TRBD2. Germline V gene lookup returns CDR1 SQVTM and CDR2 ANQGSEA. The CDR3 extends over 14 amino acids. V trimming: 6 bases; J trimming: 6 bases; junction bases outside the gene matches: 9. This CDR3 is CSVAPSGRYKTQYF. The CDR3 DNA sequence: TGCAGCGTCGCCCCTAGCGGGAGGTACAAGACCCAGTACTTC. The full variable domain, its missing parts supplied by reference TRBV29-1 and TRBJ2-5, is SAVISQKPSRDICQRGTSLTIQCQVDSQVTMMFWYRQQPGQSLTLIATANQGSEATYESGFVIDKFPISRPNLTFSTLTVSNMSPEDSSIYLCSVAPSGRYKTQYFGPGTRLLVL.

The V and J genes are TRBV6-1 and TRBJ2-5; 10 positions agree with TRBD1. This CDR3 contains 16 residues. V gave up 0 bases and J gave up 5 bases; unmatched junction bases: 6. Germline V lookup: CDR1 MNHNS, CDR2 SASEGT. The CDR3 sequence: CASSEAAGTGDETQYF. Written as DNA, the CDR3 is TGTGCCAGCAGTGAAGCGGCCGGGACAGGGGACGAGACCCAGTACTTC.

This clone was picked up one time. The rearrangement links TRBV5-6 to TRBJ1-1; TRBD1 aligns across 7 bases. The length of the CDR3 is 16 residues. Germline V CDR1 and CDR2: SGHDT, YYEEEE. The V and J ends lost 0 bases and 0 bases, in that order; junction bases with no gene match: 5. In DNA form, the CDR3 reads TGTGCCAGCAGCTTGGGACAGGGAGCGATGAACACTGAAGCTTTCTTT. Translated: CASSLGQGAMNTEAFF.

The chain uses TRBV7-2 and TRBJ2-5, with a possible D match to TRBD2 (6 bases). V was clipped by 0 bases and J by 4 bases, with 12 bases between them. Germline V CDR1 and CDR2: SGHTA, FQGNSA. The CDR3 loop spans 15 amino acids. The CDR3 DNA reads TGTGCCAGCAGCTTAGCGCAAAGACTAGGAGAGACCCAGTACTTC. It codes for CASSLAQRLGETQYF.

This clone was seen only once. The rearrangement joins TRBV27 to TRBJ2-7, with D perhaps TRBD2 (6 bases). V was trimmed by 3 bases and J by 2 bases, leaving 11 bases between them. The CDR3 is made up of 14 amino acids. The germline V gene encodes CDR1 MNHEY and CDR2 SMNVEV (reference sequence). CDR3 in DNA: TGTGCCAGCAGTTTTAGCGGCGGGACCTACGAGCAGTACTTC. It yields the protein CASSFSGGTYEQYF.

This chain uses TRBV14 with TRBJ2-7; no clear D. Deletions cut 1 base from V and 9 bases from J, with 25 bases between. The CDR3 sequence is 17 residues long. Germline V gives CDR1 SGHDN, CDR2 FVKESK. CDR3 coding DNA: TGTGCCAGCAGCCAAGTCGCTGGTTGCTGTAACGACGTGGGGCAGTACTTC. Translating gives CASSQVAGCCNDVGQYF. Combining the CDR3 with reference TRBV14 and TRBJ2-7 gives the whole variable domain EAGVTQFPSHSVIEKGQTVTLRCDPISGHDNLYWYRRVMGKEIKFLLHFVKESKQDESGMPNNRFLAERTGGTYSTLKVQPAELEDSGVYFCASSQVAGCCNDVGQYFGPGTRLTVT.

The DNA for the CDR3 is TGCGCCAGCAGCGGCGACCGGACTAACTATGGCTACACCTTC. It codes for CASSGDRTNYGYTF. The J gene is TRBJ1-2, the V gene TRBV5-1; unclear D gene. V gave up 4 bases and J gave up 0 bases, with 10 bases separating them. CDR3 length: 14 amino acids. The V gene's germline CDR1 is SGHRS and CDR2 YFSETQ.

The J gene is TRBJ2-1, the V gene TRBV18; 8 bases line up with TRBD1. Germline V lookup: CDR1 KGHSH, CDR2 LQKENI. The CDR3 contains 15 residues. V trimming: 2 bases; J trimming: 6 bases; junction bases outside the gene matches: 6. The CDR3 region is CASSPGQGWFNEQFF. Here the CDR3 DNA reads TGTGCCAGCTCACCAGGACAGGGATGGTTCAATGAGCAGTTCTTC.

This clone was detected only once. The V and J genes are TRBV28 and TRBJ1-2; TRBD1 matches at 9 bases. This CDR3 has 16 residues. Germline V gives CDR1 MDHEN, CDR2 SYDVKM. Unmatched junction bases numbered 11, after V lost 5 bases and J lost 4 bases. This chain's CDR3 is CASSPGTGYVRYGYTF. CDR3 DNA sequence: TGTGCCAGCAGTCCCGGGACAGGGTACGTGCGCTATGGCTACACCTTC.

Details on this clone: Sequence at one end of the junction differs from germline and may be a read error. This chain joins TRBV20-1 and TRBJ1-2; tentatively, D is TRBD1 (6 bases). The germline gives CDR1 DFQATT, CDR2 SNEGSKA (reference sequence). The CDR3 runs 8 residues. This CDR3 is CSAGRTEF. The CDR3, as DNA: TGCAGTGCTGGACGGACAGAGTTC.

The chain couples TRBV27 to TRBJ2-3; possible D gene TRBD2, 5 bases. The germline CDR1 and CDR2 sequences are MNHEY and SMNVEV (reference sequence). The CDR3 sequence is 13 residues long. The V end lost 7 bases, the J end lost 6 bases, and 14 bases lay between the germline ends. The CDR3 DNA sequence: TGTGCCAGCAAGTTCGCCGGGGAGGATACGCAGTATTTT. This codes for CASKFAGEDTQYF.

The chain combines TRBV5-1 with TRBJ1-6; 11 bases line up with TRBD1. Germline-derived CDR1 and CDR2 are SGHRS and YFSETQ. Trimming took 4 bases from V and 8 from J; bases not matched to a gene: 8. This CDR3 spans 16 amino acids. CDR3 loop: CASSLRDRGYHSPLHF. The CDR3 coding sequence is TGCGCCAGCAGCCTCCGGGACAGGGGGTATCATTCACCCCTCCACTTT.

The table lists this clone with a count of one. The CDR3 reads CASSHGLAGSYEQFF. The DNA for the CDR3 is TGTGCCAGCAGTCACGGACTAGCGGGGTCCTATGAGCAGTTCTTC. The chain links TRBV27 to TRBJ2-1; 12 nucleotides match TRBD2. Germline V lookup: CDR1 MNHEY, CDR2 SMNVEV (reference sequence). V shed 5 bases, J shed 8 bases, and the junction held 7 bases outside the gene matches. The length of the CDR3 is 15 residues.

The V gene is TRBV7-9, the J gene TRBJ2-2; 11 bases align to TRBD1. With 2 bases clipped from V and 4 bases from J, the junction kept 6 bases outside the gene matches. CDR1 and CDR2 from the germline V gene are SEHNR and FQNEAQ (reference sequence). CDR3 length equals 17 residues. CDR3 sequence: CASSLRPGTGGTGELFF. The CDR3 nucleotides are TGTGCCAGCAGCTTAAGACCCGGGACAGGGGGCACCGGGGAGCTGTTTTTT.

The gene calls are TRBV28 and TRBJ2-3, with D uncertain. In germline, CDR1 is MDHEN, CDR2 SYDVKM. This CDR3 comprises 14 residues. Trimming shortened V by 6 bases and J by 4 bases, and 14 bases separated the two germline ends. Written as DNA, the CDR3 is TGTGCCAGCAGAGTACTTCTAGGCCCAGATACGCAGTATTTT. This sequence encodes CASRVLLGPDTQYF.

The chain is built from TRBV28 and TRBJ2-7; 8 positions agree with TRBD1. Germline loops: CDR1 MDHEN, CDR2 SYDVKM. The CDR3 covers 15 residues. V lost 6 bases and J lost 5; bases outside the gene matches: 12. Written as DNA, the CDR3 is TGTGCCAGCAGCCGCAGTGGACAGGGTGTCGACGAGCAGTACTTC. It specifies CASSRSGQGVDEQYF. Full variable domain (remainder filled in from reference TRBV28 and TRBJ2-7): DVKVTQSSRYLVKRTGEKVFLECVQDMDHENMFWYRQDPGLGLRLIYFSYDVKMKEKGDIPEGYSVSREKKERFSLILESASTNQTSMYLCASSRSGQGVDEQYFGPGTRLTVT.

V gene TRBV4-1 combines with J gene TRBJ2-2; unclear D gene. The V end was cut by 4 bases, the J end by 7 bases, with 7 bases between. Germline CDR1 MGHRA, CDR2 YSYEKL. This CDR3 spans 12 amino acids. Here the CDR3 reads CASSPGGGELFF. The CDR3 region has the DNA TGCGCCAGCAGCCCAGGTGGCGGGGAGCTGTTTTTT.